This passage covers 32 T cell receptor beta chains from one sample sequenced in a study of blood T cell repertoires in COVID-19. Some clones are missing from TCRdb's copy, which holds only in-frame ones; the method was immunoSEQ multiplex PCR. The sample carries some 200,000 clones, 88% recorded once. The sample taken for sequencing was peripheral blood. The receptors shown here come from a man in his forties with active or convalescent COVID-19.

V usage is TRBV4-2 and J usage is TRBJ2-3, with 8 bases fitting TRBD1. Per the germline V gene, CDR1 is LGHNA and CDR2 is YNFKEQ. The CDR3 extends over 17 amino acids. Unmatched junction bases numbered 7, after V lost 2 bases and J lost 0 bases. CDR3 sequence reads: CASSQQRTGWSTDTQYF. The CDR3 DNA follows: TGTGCCAGCAGCCAACAACGGACAGGGTGGAGCACAGATACGCAGTATTTT.

This clone was observed a few times. This rearrangement joins TRBV28 to TRBJ1-5, with D possibly being TRBD1 (6 bases). The CDR3 totals 14 residues. V lost 6 bases and J 1 base, leaving 10 bases between the germline ends. The V gene's germline CDR1 is MDHEN and CDR2 SYDVKM. The CDR3 region is CASRGQGSNQPQHF. The CDR3 DNA reads TGTGCCAGCAGGGGGCAGGGGAGCAATCAGCCCCAGCATTTT.

This clone was counted once. This chain connects TRBV6-5 to TRBJ2-7, with 8 bases aligning to TRBD1. Losses at the gene ends were 10 bases for V and 5 bases for J; bases not matched to a gene: 16. The CDR3 covers 15 residues. The germline gives CDR1 MNHEY, CDR2 SVGAGI. CDR3: CATTPGQGFFHEQYF. The CDR3 DNA follows: TGTGCCACCACCCCCGGACAGGGATTTTTTCACGAGCAGTACTTC.

The chain recombines TRBV9 with TRBJ2-2; D is possibly TRBD2 (6 bases). From germline, CDR1 is SGDLS and CDR2 YYNGEE. V was pared by 0 bases and J by 4 bases, with 16 bases between. The CDR3 length is 17 residues. The CDR3 region is CASSVAGSGGFTGELFF. For the CDR3, the DNA is TGTGCCAGCAGCGTAGCGGGTAGCGGAGGATTCACCGGGGAGCTGTTTTTT.

J is TRBJ1-1 and V is TRBV7-9; 9 nucleotides match TRBD1. V was pared by 5 bases and J by 6 bases, with 16 bases of the junction left unmatched. The CDR3 spans 17 residues. Germline V gene data show CDR1 as SEHNR and CDR2 as FQNEAQ (reference sequence). CDR3 residues: CASSPWAMTGGFPEAFF. Here the CDR3 DNA reads TGTGCCAGCAGCCCCTGGGCGATGACAGGGGGTTTTCCTGAAGCTTTCTTT.

The CDR3 loop reads CASSRGRGATQYF. CDR3 sequence (DNA): TGTGCCAGCAGCAGGGGGAGGGGGGCTACGCAGTATTTT. The chain uses TRBV11-2 and TRBJ2-3; TRBD2 might be the D (7 bases). V was pared by 5 bases and J by 8 bases, with 14 bases between. In germline, CDR1 is SGHAT, CDR2 FQNNGV. CDR3 length equals 13 residues.

This clone was seen a single time. The chain recombines TRBV10-3 with TRBJ2-5, with unresolved D. Deletions cut 10 bases from V and 1 base from J, with 7 bases between. This CDR3 is built from 11 residues. Germline lookup yields CDR1 ENHRY and CDR2 SYGVKD. For the CDR3, the DNA is TGTGCCACCCGAGGCCAAGAGACCCAGTACTTC. It specifies CATRGQETQYF.

The rearrangement uses TRBV7-9 and TRBJ2-5; possibly TRBD2 for D (6 bases). Germline loops: CDR1 SEHNR, CDR2 FQNEAQ (reference sequence). The CDR3 length is 14 residues. V lost 5 bases and J lost 0, with 10 bases in between. The CDR3 reads CASSPRGYQETQYF. CDR3 DNA: TGTGCCAGCAGCCCACGGGGGTACCAAGAGACCCAGTACTTC.

The chain has TRBV28 and TRBJ1-5; D is undetermined. Trimming cost V 3 bases and J 0 bases, with 9 bases left between them. Germline V lookup: CDR1 MDHEN, CDR2 SYDVKM. The CDR3 has 15 residues. The CDR3 reads CASSFGSNSNQPQHF. The CDR3 nucleotides read TGTGCCAGCAGTTTCGGGAGCAATAGCAATCAGCCCCAGCATTTT.

J is TRBJ2-2 and V is TRBV11-3; 8 positions agree with TRBD2. The CDR3 has 16 residues. Per the germline V gene, CDR1 is SGHNT and CDR2 is YENEEA. Trimming removed 0 bases from V and 5 bases from J; junction bases left unmatched: 5. The CDR3 region has the DNA TGTGCCAGCAGCTTAGATTTTAGCGGGGCTACCGGGGAGCTGTTTTTT. The encoded protein is CASSLDFSGATGELFF.

This chain uses TRBV5-4 with TRBJ1-5; 7 nucleotides align to TRBD1. The junction had 10 bases not matched to a gene; V was cut back by 1 base and J by 0 bases. Germline CDR1 and CDR2: SGHNT and YYREEE (reference sequence). The CDR3 contains 18 residues. The CDR3 DNA reads as TGTGCCAGCAGCTTGACCCCAGGGGGTGTCTATAGCAATCAGCCCCAGCATTTT. Amino acid sequence: CASSLTPGGVYSNQPQHF. The complete variable domain, with remaining parts taken from reference TRBV5-4 and TRBJ1-5, reads ETGVTQSPTHLIKTRGQQVTLRCSSQSGHNTVSWYQQALGQGPQFIFQYYREEENGRGNFPPRFSGLQFPNYSSELNVNALELDDSALYLCASSLTPGGVYSNQPQHFGDGTRLSIL.

J is TRBJ2-7 and V is TRBV20-1, with no clear D. The CDR3 sequence is 13 residues long. V dropped 3 bases and J dropped 1 base, with 10 bases sitting between them. Germline V CDR1 and CDR2: DFQATT, SNEGSKA (reference sequence). CDR3: CSASKQASYEQYF. DNA of the CDR3: TGCAGTGCTAGTAAGCAGGCTTCCTACGAGCAGTACTTC.

The chain carries TRBV7-8 and TRBJ2-4, with TRBD2 matching 11 bases. The junction had 6 bases not matched to a gene; V was cut back by 3 bases and J by 8 bases. Germline V gives CDR1 SGHVS, CDR2 FQNEAQ. The CDR3 is 15 residues long. DNA of the CDR3: TGTGCCAGCAGCTTGGGAACTAGCGGGAGTTACATTCAGTACTTC. This gives the protein CASSLGTSGSYIQYF.

The chain uses TRBV19 and TRBJ1-1; weak D call: TRBD1 (6 bases). Germline assignment: CDR1 LNHDA and CDR2 SQIVND (reference sequence). Trimming took off 5 bases at V and 5 bases at J, with 15 bases between the two ends. The CDR3 totals 14 residues. The CDR3 nucleotides are TGTGCCAGTAGTGGAGAGCCCGACAGGACTGAAGCTTTCTTT. It codes for CASSGEPDRTEAFF.

This chain links TRBV5-1 with TRBJ2-1; possibly TRBD1 for D (5 bases). V lost 4 bases and J lost 9, with 11 bases in between. The CDR3 has 12 amino acids. The germline V gene encodes CDR1 SGHRS and CDR2 YFSETQ. The CDR3 loop reads CASSPGIGEQFF. For the CDR3, the DNA is TGCGCCAGCAGCCCAGGGATTGGTGAGCAGTTCTTC.

The J gene is TRBJ1-1, the V gene TRBV28, with D tentatively TRBD1 (5 bases). The CDR3 runs 16 residues. Germline V gene data show CDR1 as MDHEN and CDR2 as SYDVKM. V lost 2 bases and J lost 1, with 14 bases in between. CDR3 DNA sequence: TGTGCCAGCAGTTTAGACCCACGGGGGAGGAACACTGAAGCTTTCTTT. This codes for CASSLDPRGRNTEAFF. The variable domain in full, completed from reference TRBV28 and TRBJ1-1, reads DVKVTQSSRYLVKRTGEKVFLECVQDMDHENMFWYRQDPGLGLRLIYFSYDVKMKEKGDIPEGYSVSREKKERFSLILESASTNQTSMYLCASSLDPRGRNTEAFFGQGTRLTVV.

This clone was counted once. The chain links TRBV6-5 to TRBJ1-2, with D unresolved. V was pared by 1 base and J by 0 bases, with 9 bases between. The CDR3 runs 15 residues. Germline V CDR1 and CDR2: MNHEY, SVGAGI. The CDR3 sequence is CASSYFGETNYGYTF. For the CDR3, the DNA is TGTGCCAGCAGTTACTTTGGGGAGACTAACTATGGCTACACCTTC.

The chain links TRBV19 to TRBJ2-2, with 8 nucleotides matching TRBD1. From germline, CDR1 is LNHDA and CDR2 SQIVND (reference sequence). This CDR3 region has 12 residues. The CDR3 DNA is TGTGGGGCAGGGGGCATCACCGGGGAGCTGTTTTTT. It specifies CGAGGITGELFF.

The chain is built from TRBV5-4 and TRBJ2-7; TRBD1 agrees at 9 bases. The CDR3 has 14 residues. The V gene end was trimmed by 4 bases and the J gene end by 2 bases; junction bases not matched to a gene: 4. The germline V gene encodes CDR1 SGHNT and CDR2 YYREEE (reference sequence). The DNA for the CDR3 is TGTGCCAGCAGCCGTGACAGGGGGACCTACGAGCAGTACTTC. The encoded protein is CASSRDRGTYEQYF.

The V gene is TRBV11-2, the J gene TRBJ2-7; 9 bases map to TRBD2. The CDR3 has 14 residues. J lost 3 bases, V lost 6 bases, and 6 bases had no gene match. The germline V gene has CDR1 SGHAT and CDR2 FQNNGV. The CDR3 DNA follows: TGTGCCAGCAGGCAGACTAGCGGAATCTACGAGCAGTACTTC. Translation: CASRQTSGIYEQYF.

V usage is TRBV6-2 or TRBV6-3 and J usage is TRBJ2-3; 9 bases match TRBD1. CDR1 is MNHEY and CDR2 is SVGEGT in the germline V gene. This CDR3 spans 17 amino acids. Unmatched junction bases numbered 11, after V lost 3 bases and J lost 4 bases. CDR3 in amino acids: CASSYQAGTGFADTQYF. The CDR3 region has the DNA TGTGCCAGCAGTTATCAAGCCGGGACAGGGTTCGCAGATACGCAGTATTTT.

The rearrangement joins TRBV9 to TRBJ2-7; a possible D gene is TRBD1 (6 bases). Between the trimmed V and J ends, which lost 1 base and 3 bases, there was a span of 14 bases. Germline V gene data show CDR1 as SGDLS and CDR2 as YYNGEE. The CDR3 sequence is 15 residues long. The CDR3 sequence: CASSVMPGALYEQYF. The CDR3 bases are TGTGCCAGCAGCGTAATGCCAGGGGCCCTCTACGAGCAGTACTTC.

The chain recombines TRBV19 with TRBJ1-1; 10 bases map to TRBD1. Looked up from germline, CDR1 is LNHDA and CDR2 is SQIVND (reference sequence). CDR3 length equals 15 residues. The V segment lost 5 bases and the J segment 5 bases; nucleotides outside the gene matches: 8. The CDR3 DNA reads as TGTGCCAGTAGTTTAGGACAGGGGGTCAAGACTGAAGCTTTCTTT. Residues: CASSLGQGVKTEAFF.

This clone occurred a few times. V is TRBV27 and J is TRBJ1-2, with D possibly matching TRBD1 (6 bases). Germline V gives CDR1 MNHEY, CDR2 SMNVEV (reference sequence). V dropped 4 bases and J dropped 2 bases, with 11 bases sitting between them. CDR3 length: 14 amino acids. The CDR3, as DNA: TGTGCCAGCAGTTCTCGAGGACAGAACTATGGCTACACCTTC. Translated, it gives CASSSRGQNYGYTF.

The chain carries TRBV7-2 and TRBJ1-1; weak D call: TRBD1 (5 bases). This CDR3 has 15 amino acids. The germline gives CDR1 SGHTA, CDR2 FQGNSA. Trimming stripped 5 bases from V and 0 bases from J, with 13 bases between. DNA for the CDR3: TGTGCCAGCAGCCCCCCGGGGGGTGTGAACACTGAAGCTTTCTTT. Its protein product is CASSPPGGVNTEAFF.

The rearrangement links TRBV5-1 to TRBJ2-2, with 8 bases matching TRBD2. Trimming took 0 bases from V and 5 from J; bases not matched to a gene: 6. Germline CDR1 reads SGHRS; CDR2 reads YFSETQ. CDR3 length: 16 amino acids. CDR3 in amino acids: CASSLGVAGRTGELFF. The DNA of the CDR3 is TGCGCCAGCAGCTTGGGGGTAGCGGGACGGACCGGGGAGCTGTTTTTT.

This clone was observed a few times. This sequence joins TRBV30 and TRBJ2-7; 9 bases align to TRBD2. Germline V CDR1 and CDR2: GTSNPN, SVGIG (reference sequence). The V segment lost 0 bases and the J segment 6 bases; nucleotides outside the gene matches: 21. The CDR3 contains 19 residues. The DNA of the CDR3 is TGTGCCTGGAGTGTCATCCGGAGTAGCGGGAGTGGACCTTCACGCGAGCAGTACTTC. Translation: CAWSVIRSSGSGPSREQYF. Supplemented by reference TRBV30 and TRBJ2-7, the full variable domain reads SQTIHQWPATLVQPVGSPLSLECTVEGTSNPNLYWYRQAAGRGLQLLFYSVGIGQISSEVPQNLSASRPQDRQFILSSKKLLLSDSGFYLCAWSVIRSSGSGPSREQYFGPGTRLTVT.

CDR3: CASSPGQGYTF. The CDR3 coding sequence is TGTGCCAGCAGCCCCGGACAGGGCTACACCTTC. The gene calls are TRBV6-5 and TRBJ1-2, with D perhaps matching TRBD1 (6 bases). This CDR3 has 11 amino acids. Germline-derived CDR1 and CDR2 are MNHEY and SVGAGI. The V gene lost 6 bases and the J gene lost 8 bases, with 10 bases spanning the gap.

The chain has TRBV24-1 and TRBJ2-1; tentative D call: TRBD1 (6 bases). Germline CDR1 KGHDR, CDR2 SFDVKD. CDR3 size: 15 residues. Between the trimmed V and J ends, which lost 0 bases and 8 bases, there was a span of 13 bases. CDR3 amino acids: CATSDLGRGSDEQFF. DNA for the CDR3: TGTGCCACCAGTGATTTGGGCAGGGGTTCGGATGAGCAGTTCTTC.

The V gene is TRBV15, the J gene TRBJ1-5, with D perhaps TRBD1 (6 bases). V dropped 5 bases and J dropped 6 bases, with 17 bases sitting between them. The germline gives CDR1 LNHNV, CDR2 YYDKDF (reference sequence). This CDR3 spans 15 amino acids. The CDR3 reads CATSDRTGSRQPQHF. In DNA form, the CDR3 reads TGTGCCACCAGCGACCGAACAGGGTCTCGTCAGCCCCAGCATTTT.

The genes are TRBV20-1 and TRBJ1-1; D is uncertain. The CDR3 is made up of 11 amino acids. Germline V gene lookup returns CDR1 DFQATT and CDR2 SNEGSKA (reference sequence). The V and J ends lost 5 bases and 5 bases respectively, with 9 bases between them. The CDR3 loop reads CSAGGETEAFF. The CDR3, as DNA: TGCAGTGCTGGCGGGGAAACTGAAGCTTTCTTT.

This clone showed up just a few times. Other DNA variants within this sample encode the same CDR3. The gene calls are TRBV5-5 and TRBJ1-1; D not resolved. The germline V gene encodes CDR1 SGHKS and CDR2 YYEKEE (reference sequence). V lost 1 base to trimming and J lost 0 bases, with 7 bases between them. There are 14 residues in the CDR3. As DNA, the CDR3 is TGTGCCAGCAGCTTGCAGGCTATGAACACTGAAGCTTTCTTT. Translation: CASSLQAMNTEAFF.